The 15 T cell receptor beta chains below come from one sample, sequenced in a study of shared clonotypes between healthy human individuals. Only CD45RO-negative cells positively selected for CCR7 counted as naive CD8 cells, so terminally differentiated effector memory CD45RA+ cells were excluded. Repertoires were generated with immunoSEQ multiplex PCR, while TCRdb's copy carries only in-frame clones and drops some. The sample includes roughly 550,000 clones, around 95% of them seen just once. Sample: naive CD8+ T cells sorted from blood. The receptor set was obtained from a woman aged 25 to 39 in good health.

On this clone itself: With a much larger clone just one base away, this may be a read error. The chain recombines TRBV5-6 with TRBJ2-5, with D perhaps matching TRBD1 (5 bases). The CDR3 length is 13 residues. Germline loops: CDR1 SGHDT, CDR2 YYEEEE. Trimming removed 0 bases at V and 3 bases at J, with 6 bases between. For the CDR3, the DNA is TGTGCCAGCAGCTTGGAAGGGGAAGAGACCCAGTACTTC. Protein: CASSLEGEETQYF. Filled out from reference TRBV5-6 and TRBJ2-5, the complete variable domain reads DAGVTQSPTHLIKTRGQQVTLRCSPKSGHDTVSWYQQALGQGPQFIFQYYEEEERQRGNFPDRFSGHQFPNYSSELNVNALLLGDSALYLCASSLEGEETQYFGPGTRLLVL.

The rearrangement joins TRBV2 to TRBJ2-1; D is ambiguous. CDR1 and CDR2 from the germline V gene are SNHLY and FYNNEI. This CDR3 is built from 14 residues. V dropped 4 bases and J dropped 6 bases, with 13 bases sitting between them. The CDR3 DNA is TGTGCCAGCAGTGCAATCGGATCGGGCAATGAGCAGTTCTTC. Its protein is CASSAIGSGNEQFF.

For this clone: Different DNA sequences within this sample yield the same CDR3. V usage is TRBV9 and J usage is TRBJ1-1; D is possibly TRBD1 (6 bases). V dropped 3 bases and J dropped 2 bases, with 8 bases sitting between them. Looked up from germline, CDR1 is SGDLS and CDR2 is YYNGEE. The CDR3 totals 13 residues. CDR3 DNA sequence: TGTGCCAGCAGCGAGGGGGGTAACACTGAAGCTTTCTTT. Its protein product is CASSEGGNTEAFF. Together with reference TRBV9 and TRBJ1-1, the CDR3 gives the full variable domain: DSGVTQTPKHLITATGQRVTLRCSPRSGDLSVYWYQQSLDQGLQFLIQYYNGEERAKGNILERFSAQQFPDLHSELNLSSLELGDSALYFCASSEGGNTEAFFGQGTRLTVV.

This chain joins TRBV10-2 and TRBJ2-7, with TRBD1 matching over 8 bases. Germline trimming cut 3 bases from V and 5 bases from J; bases unmatched to any gene: 6. Germline-derived CDR1 and CDR2 are WSHSY and SAAADI. The CDR3 loop spans 14 amino acids. CDR3 nucleotide sequence: TGCGCCAGCAGTGATGACAGGGGTATAAACGAGCAGTACTTC. This encodes CASSDDRGINEQYF.

CDR3: CASSVASGLAGELFF. As DNA, the CDR3 is TGTGCCAGCAGCGTAGCTAGCGGGTTGGCGGGGGAGCTGTTTTTT. V gene TRBV9 combines with J gene TRBJ2-2; 8 nucleotides align to TRBD2. CDR1 SGDLS and CDR2 YYNGEE come from the germline V gene. The V segment lost 0 bases and the J segment 8 bases; nucleotides outside the gene matches: 6. The CDR3 loop spans 15 amino acids.

The rearrangement links TRBV7-7 to TRBJ2-1; 16 nucleotides line up with TRBD2. Losses at the gene ends were 3 bases for V and 13 bases for J; bases not matched to a gene: 3. Looked up from germline, CDR1 is SSHAT and CDR2 is FNYEAQ (reference sequence). The CDR3 length is 14 residues. CDR3 sequence: CASSLGLAGGIQFF. The CDR3 DNA reads as TGTGCCAGCAGCTTGGGACTAGCGGGAGGGATACAGTTCTTC.

V and J are TRBV27 and TRBJ2-1; 14 bases fit TRBD2. Germline assignment: CDR1 MNHEY and CDR2 SMNVEV (reference sequence). CDR3 length equals 15 residues. The J segment lost 7 bases and the V segment lost 7 bases, leaving 6 bases of the junction unmatched. CDR3 nucleotides: TGTGCCAGCACTCCCGGGACTAGCGGGAGTAATGAGCAGTTCTTC. As protein: CASTPGTSGSNEQFF.

Notes on this clone: Additional DNA sequences in this sample encode the identical CDR3. The genes are TRBV28 and TRBJ2-7; no definite D call. This CDR3 has 13 amino acids. From germline, CDR1 is MDHEN and CDR2 SYDVKM. Trimming took off 2 bases at V and 1 base at J, with 6 bases between the two ends. The CDR3 sequence: CASSLGQSYEQYF. The CDR3 DNA reads TGTGCCAGCAGTTTAGGTCAATCCTACGAGCAGTACTTC.

The chain is built from TRBV19 and TRBJ1-3; no clear D gene. Trimming removed 3 bases from V and 0 bases from J, with 6 bases in between. The CDR3 totals 14 residues. Germline CDR1 LNHDA, CDR2 SQIVND (reference sequence). The CDR3 loop reads CASSISHSGNTIYF. The CDR3 DNA reads TGTGCCAGTAGTATTTCCCACTCTGGAAACACCATATATTTT.

The genes are TRBV28 and TRBJ2-7; unclear D gene. CDR1 and CDR2 from the germline V gene are MDHEN and SYDVKM. V lost 3 bases to trimming and J lost 3 bases, with 12 bases between them. This CDR3 is 14 amino acids long. The CDR3 DNA reads TGTGCCAGCAGTTTTGAGAGGAATAGCTACGAGCAGTACTTC. It codes for CASSFERNSYEQYF.

The V gene is TRBV6-1, the J gene TRBJ1-1, with TRBD1 identical over 7 bases. The CDR3 is 15 residues long. Germline assignment: CDR1 MNHNS and CDR2 SASEGT. The V gene end was trimmed by 3 bases and the J gene end by 2 bases; junction bases not matched to a gene: 6. DNA of the CDR3: TGTGCCAGCAGTGAGGCACAGGGGATAAACACTGAAGCTTTCTTT. Its translation is CASSEAQGINTEAFF.

The chain combines TRBV5-4 with TRBJ1-1, with D perhaps TRBD1 (6 bases). The germline V gene has CDR1 SGHNT and CDR2 YYREEE (reference sequence). The CDR3 covers 16 residues. V lost 4 bases, J lost 1 base, and 17 bases lay in between. DNA of the CDR3: TGTGCCAGCAGCACCGGGACAATCAGCGGGAACACTGAAGCTTTCTTT. The encoded protein is CASSTGTISGNTEAFF.

The chain carries TRBV5-6 and TRBJ1-1; D is perhaps TRBD1 (5 bases). In germline, CDR1 is SGHDT, CDR2 YYEEEE. This CDR3 spans 14 amino acids. V was trimmed by 2 bases and J by 0 bases, leaving 8 bases between them. CDR3 coding DNA: TGTGCCAGCAGCTTTTCAGGGCTGAACACTGAAGCTTTCTTT. Protein: CASSFSGLNTEAFF.

The chain is built from TRBV11-3 and TRBJ2-7, with D tentatively TRBD1 (6 bases). CDR3 length: 14 residues. Germline loops: CDR1 SGHNT, CDR2 YENEEA. With 2 bases removed from V and 2 bases from J, the gap between germline ends came to 10 bases. The DNA for the CDR3 is TGTGCCAGCAGCTTACGAACAGGGCCCTACGAGCAGTACTTC. Its protein is CASSLRTGPYEQYF.

The CDR3 coding sequence is TGTGCCAGCCTCGCCTGGACAGGAGACTACGAGCAGTACTTC. Protein: CASLAWTGDYEQYF. The V and J genes are TRBV28 and TRBJ2-7, with TRBD1 identical over 7 bases. Trimming removed 8 bases from V and 3 bases from J; junction bases left unmatched: 10. Germline CDR1 is MDHEN and CDR2 is SYDVKM. CDR3 size: 14 residues. Using reference TRBV28 and TRBJ2-7 for the parts outside the CDR3, the full variable domain is DVKVTQSSRYLVKRTGEKVFLECVQDMDHENMFWYRQDPGLGLRLIYFSYDVKMKEKGDIPEGYSVSREKKERFSLILESASTNQTSMYLCASLAWTGDYEQYFGPGTRLTVT.